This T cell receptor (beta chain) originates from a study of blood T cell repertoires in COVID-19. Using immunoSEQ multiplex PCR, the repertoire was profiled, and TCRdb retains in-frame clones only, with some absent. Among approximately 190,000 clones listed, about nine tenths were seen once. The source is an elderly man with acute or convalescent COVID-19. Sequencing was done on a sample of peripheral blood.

CDR3 in amino acids: CASSFGQVNSPLHF. DNA for the CDR3: TGTGCCAGCAGTTTTGGACAGGTTAATTCACCCCTCCACTTT. The chain uses TRBV25-1 and TRBJ1-6, with 7 bases fitting TRBD1. There are 14 residues in the CDR3. The germline gives CDR1 MGHDK, CDR2 SYGVNS. The ends lost 5 bases at V and 6 bases at J; junction bases unmatched: 4.